This T cell receptor beta chain was documented in a study of cytomegalovirus exposure and HLA in healthy donors listed by TCRdb under 2017. Study-level background: In an earlier analysis of under 750 of the donors, about 260 Gb of sequence data and 90 million to 120 million unique TCR beta sequences from about 179 million T cells were reported. Roughly 310 gigabases of sequencing data and tens of millions of unique TCR sequences were included in an early release covering around 650 HLA-typed donors. Of the 350 to 450 genotyped donors, 81% were placed in the genetic ancestry cluster associated with self-reported Caucasian donors. The study aimed to test whether signatures of past pathogen exposure could be identified by cataloging public T cell receptors. The T cell repertoires of 666 subjects were profiled by immunosequencing and related to cytomegalovirus serostatus. A separate validation cohort of approximately 130 different subjects was used in addition to the 666-subject first cohort. The study combined high-throughput TCR immunosequencing, statistical association of individual TCRs with disease status, and machine learning to predict cytomegalovirus infection status. In a later analysis, previously published TCR beta repertoires from 550 to 700 donors were re-analyzed and high-resolution HLA genotyping was added so that TCR occurrence patterns could be studied. Rather than using new phenotypic data, the later analysis identified candidate immune exposures from TCR beta sequences and from how often those sequences occurred across donors. In an earlier analysis of around 540 of the donors, high-throughput TCR beta sequencing was used to judge whether each TCR beta V gene segment behaved as functional or pseudogenic. Donor age, sex, ethnicity and CMV serostatus were collected together with the repertoire data. Genome-wide SNP genotypes for about 55% of the roughly 670 donors were used in a later genetic analysis, which treated that subset as a discovery cohort. Every repertoire in the discovery cohort had been generated on one and the same sequencing platform. HLA typing covered class I and class II loci at four-digit resolution. Typing coverage differed by locus: A, B, C, DRB1 and DQB1 were typed in about 629-640 donors, DQA1 in 500 to 550, DPA1 in over 600, and DPB1 in roughly 450. Five DR-DQ haplotypes were treated as single units for association and clustering because of strong linkage in the cohort. Among some 400 genotyped donors of the cohort, an average of about 240,000 unique TCR beta nucleotide sequences were sequenced per donor, around 20% of them non-productive.

On the study overall, not on this receptor specifically: Because some donors lacked HLA typing at each locus, the association tests relied only on the typed subset. Correlated functional status among segregating V segments might reflect linkage disequilibrium, but an unknown experimental factor could not be ruled out. According to a later genetic analysis, donors in an Asian-associated ancestry cluster had fewer N-insertions in productive TCRs than the approximately 670-donor mean. Immune exposure information for the cohort was limited to CMV serostatus. In a later analysis, several top co-occurrence clusters were reported to appear linked to parvovirus B19, influenza, CMV and Epstein-Barr virus. According to a later analysis, most CMV-associated TCR beta chains appeared to be HLA-restricted, and the HLA associations seemed to be driven largely by CMV exposure. In this cohort, only TCR beta chains were sequenced, and detectable features were limited by the absence of alpha or paired-chain data. In an earlier analysis of about 600 of the donors, most TCR beta V segments appeared in productive rearrangements about 87% or about 30% of the time, broadly matching IMGT annotations. A total of 150 or so TCR beta chains were listed by the study as associated with cytomegalovirus. The earlier analysis of some 540 of the donors excluded over 15 rarely observed V segments, including chromosome 9 orphons, because counts were too low. In vitro tests confirmed that a few of the cytomegalovirus-associated TCR beta chains recognize cytomegalovirus antigens. Sequencing depth was assumed to be roughly uniform across donors in the presence/absence analyses, though that assumption may not hold. When HLA alleles, especially DR and DQ, strongly co-occurred, attributing TCR associations to individual alleles was difficult. A further reported finding was that TCR beta sequences accurately predicted the HLA-A and HLA-B alleles for most subjects in the first cohort. V-gene and J-gene trimming of TCR beta chains was associated with a missense DCLRE1C variant in a later genetic analysis, and the association was replicated in an independent cohort. A later analysis associated 15,000 to 20,000 TCR beta sequences with specific HLA alleles at a false discovery rate of 0.05. A cluster of highly shared sequence variants was judged likely to be a technical artifact of the sequencing pipeline. A later analysis found that TCR association rates varied across HLA loci, with DRB1 alleles showing the most associated TCRs and HLA-C alleles the fewest. Most TCR sequences were seen in very few donors, while some public TCRs were found in many individuals. The authors suggested that the approach could potentially be generalized to other disease states and immunological phenotypes. Because the 87-base-pair reads could not distinguish some IMGT-functional V segments, including TRBV6-2 and TRBV6-3, those segments were excluded. Compared with equally common non-associated chains, HLA-associated TCR beta chains in a later analysis were more clonally expanded and had lower generation probabilities. Cytomegalovirus status was reported to be diagnosed by the classifier with high specificity and sensitivity in both the original and validation cohorts.

This clone was seen only a few times. What this receptor recognizes is not known. Base qualities are not at hand, and no much larger clone is one base apart. The trim is 6 bases for V and 2 bases for J, with a gap of 8 bases between the germline ends. The CDR3 goes from the cysteine to the phenylalanine over 13 residues. Solely the CDR3 DNA is kept, with 39 bases framed from the first base. From the germline V gene, CDR1 is MNHEY and CDR2 is SVGAGI. Library method: the immunoSEQ multiplex PCR assay. A mixture of 60 forward primers for TCR Vbeta segments and 13 reverse primers for TCR Jbeta segments was used in the multiplex PCR. The CDR3 region of rearranged TCR beta genes was amplified from genomic DNA with a multiplex PCR assay. The Illumina HiSeq System was used to sequence the amplified TCR beta libraries as 87-base-pair reads. In the paper's pipeline: Across the 500 to 850 repertoires, a later analysis counted 80 million or so unique TCR beta chains, 9 million to 14 million of which were shared by at least two donors. Raw reads were error-corrected and collapsed into unique sequences with a nearest-neighbor algorithm that merged closely related sequences to remove PCR and sequencing errors. To assign V, D and J gene segments, CDR3 sequences were aligned to IMGT reference sequences. Each retained sequence needed at least a six-nucleotide match to both a V gene segment and a J gene segment. A rearrangement counted as productive if the CDR3 had no stop codons and remained in frame with V and J, and every other rearrangement counted as non-productive. Following IMGT convention, CDR3 was defined as the stretch from the second conserved V-encoded cysteine to the conserved J-encoded phenylalanine. The earlier analysis of 550 to 650 of the donors excluded any sequence lacking an unambiguous match to a single V gene segment. In an earlier analysis of approximately 610 of the donors, V segments were called functional above 56.7% productive rearrangements and were called segregating when the between-donor standard deviation exceeded 5%. To diagnose cytomegalovirus status from the catalog of TCR beta chain sequences, a statistical classification framework was built. V and J gene assignment, in a later analysis, came from comparing TCR nucleotide sequences with IMGT/GENE-DB human TR gene sequences. In a later analysis, CDR3 sequences and most-parsimonious VDJ recombination scenarios were assigned using the TCRdist pipeline. In a later analysis, every TCR beta chain was defined by the combination of its CDR3 amino acid sequence and its V-gene family, and reads without a unique V-gene family were dropped. In a later analysis, 500 to 650 highly shared, low-generation-probability nucleotide sequences were removed to address suspected cross-contamination and a sequencing artifact. A later analysis calculated a clonal expansion index for each public chain from normalized within-repertoire ranks of inferred template counts. Generation probabilities in a later analysis came from a VDJ recombination model fitted to out-of-frame rearrangements, and those results were checked against IGoR. In a later analysis, TCR-TCR, TCR-HLA and TCR-CMV co-occurrence was scored with hypergeometric tests, and a repertoire-size bias correction was applied to TCR pairs. In a later analysis, false discovery rates were estimated by permuting HLA or CMV assignments 20 times. In a later analysis, co-occurring TCRs were grouped with DBSCAN, and TCRdist sequence similarity was added when clustering was performed within HLA-allele-positive subsets. Repertoires with fewer than 30,000 or more than 120,000 public chains, plus five repertoires with anomalous nucleotide sharing, were excluded from co-occurrence clustering. In its TCRdb copy, this immuneACCESS table keeps in-frame sequences only and misses some clones. Where compared with another copy, unresolved V genes explain less than half of these, and the others have no known cause. V, J and clone size were drawn from that table, and D and trimming were deduced from the DNA. Here the sample has around 82,000 clones; 78% occur a single time. The ten largest clones capture 4.5% to 7% of the sample.

The cohort consisted of 666 healthy bone marrow donors. Cohort members were all nominally healthy when sampled, although unrecorded immune exposures were likely present. The donor tested CMV seropositive, placing the donor among the 250 to 350 seropositive members of the cohort. Each donor provided a peripheral blood sample, and peripheral blood mononuclear cells were used for TCR beta sequencing. The Qiagen DNeasy Blood Extraction Kit was used to extract genomic DNA from the blood cell samples. The rearrangement joined TRBV6-5 to TRBJ1-3; TRBD1 is perhaps the D gene, given 6 matching bases. The clonotype was recovered from a male donor in good health and CMV-seropositive. Sequencing was done on a sample of PBMCs. The nucleotide sequence reads as follows: TGTGCCAGCAGACAGGGTGCTGGAAACACCATATATTTT. This sequence encodes CASRQGAGNTIYF.